These 21 T cell receptor beta chains were all obtained from the same sample, sequenced in a study of response to subunit inactivated influenza vaccine. Each CDR3 protein gets one entry after TCRdb re-called the RT-PCR reads with MiXCR. Of about 530,000 distinct CDR3 sequences detected, 10% to 15% appear once; the ten largest clones hold roughly 10%. The sample consisted of PBMCs from blood, taken on the day of vaccination. All receptors derive from a man aged 50 to 60 who received an inactivated influenza vaccine.

This clonotype has a handful of counts. The chain recombines TRBV12-3 or TRBV12-4 with TRBJ2-4; D might be TRBD2 (6 bases). This CDR3 is 14 amino acids long. The germline V and J ends were trimmed by 8 bases and 7 bases, with 18 bases remaining between them. The CDR3 region is CASGGVSNVNIQYF. The CDR3 DNA sequence: TGTGCCAGCGGAGGGGTTTCGAACGTCAACATTCAGTACTTC.

This clonotype was counted ten times or more. The V and J genes are TRBV20-1 and TRBJ2-1; D may be TRBD2 (5 bases). Trimming left V 6 bases short and J 7 bases short, with 22 bases between. There are 15 residues in the CDR3. The germline gives CDR1 DFQATT, CDR2 SNEGSKA (reference sequence). The CDR3 loop is CSAESGSGSLNEQFF. The DNA of the CDR3 is TGCAGTGCCGAGTCTGGCAGTGGGAGTTTGAATGAGCAGTTCTTC.

This clonotype was seen a few times. The chain links TRBV7-2 to TRBJ2-5; 8 bases align to TRBD2. V gave up 1 base and J gave up 5 bases; unmatched junction bases: 9. Germline V lookup: CDR1 SGHTA, CDR2 FQGNSA. This CDR3 contains 16 residues. The chain's CDR3 is CASSLGARGGRETQYF. In nucleotides, the CDR3 is TGTGCCAGCAGCTTAGGAGCTCGGGGGGGCAGGGAGACCCAGTACTTC.

This rearrangement joins TRBV12-3 or TRBV12-4 to TRBJ2-2; D perhaps matches TRBD2 (6 bases). This CDR3 contains 17 residues. The germline V and J ends were trimmed by 3 bases and 2 bases, with 16 bases remaining between them. The CDR3: CASSFAVGTVNTGELFF. The CDR3, as DNA: TGTGCCAGCAGTTTTGCGGTCGGGACTGTCAACACCGGGGAGCTGTTTTTT.

The genes are TRBV10-3 and TRBJ2-7, with TRBD2 identical over 14 bases. CDR3 size: 14 residues. Germline assignment: CDR1 ENHRY and CDR2 SYGVKD. The V gene end was trimmed by 5 bases and the J gene end by 5 bases; junction bases not matched to a gene: 2. Written as DNA, the CDR3 is TGTGCCATCAGTTCGACTAGCGGGAGGGACGAGCAGTACTTC. Its protein is CAISSTSGRDEQYF.

This clonotype was recorded many times. V gene TRBV29-1 combines with J gene TRBJ2-3; 9 positions match TRBD1. Germline assignment: CDR1 SQVTM and CDR2 ANQGSEA. Trimming took 7 bases from V and 1 from J; bases not matched to a gene: 6. This CDR3 is 14 amino acids long. The CDR3 protein is CSATWDRGTDTQYF. DNA for the CDR3: TGCAGCGCCACGTGGGACAGGGGCACAGATACGCAGTATTTT.

V and J are TRBV28 and TRBJ2-7, with 7 positions matching TRBD2. Germline-derived CDR1 and CDR2 are MDHEN and SYDVKM. V trimming: 5 bases; J trimming: 2 bases; junction bases outside the gene matches: 9. CDR3 size: 15 residues. For the CDR3, the DNA is TGTGCCAGCAGTCGGGGGGTCGGGATTACCTACGAGCAGTACTTC. Its protein is CASSRGVGITYEQYF.

This clonotype was counted many times. The rearrangement links TRBV6-2 or TRBV6-3 to TRBJ2-7, with D uncertain. This CDR3 is 12 amino acids long. V shed 1 base and J shed 0 bases, with 1 base lying between them. Germline V lookup: CDR1 MNHEY, CDR2 SVGEGT. The CDR3, as DNA: TGTGCCAGCAGTTACTACTCCTACGAGCAGTACTTC. Translated, it gives CASSYYSYEQYF.

This chain links TRBV4-2 with TRBJ2-4, with TRBD2 matching 8 bases. The CDR3 spans 16 residues. V was pared by 3 bases and J by 1 base, with 5 bases of the junction left unmatched. Germline V gene lookup returns CDR1 LGHNA and CDR2 YNFKEQ. The DNA for the CDR3 is TGTGCCAGCAGCCAGGTCCCGGGGGGGGCCAAAAACATTCAGTACTTC. It encodes CASSQVPGGAKNIQYF.

This clonotype was recorded many times. This chain links TRBV4-3 with TRBJ2-3; 9 positions match TRBD2. V was pared by 4 bases and J by 2 bases, with 10 bases of the junction left unmatched. CDR1 is LGHNA and CDR2 is YSLEER in the germline V gene. This CDR3 has 17 residues. The CDR3 DNA reads TGCGCCAGCAGCCTTTCCCATAGCGGGGGAGCCACAGATACGCAGTATTTT. Its protein product is CASSLSHSGGATDTQYF.

The V gene is TRBV15, the J gene TRBJ2-2, with D tentatively TRBD2 (6 bases). Germline V lookup: CDR1 LNHNV, CDR2 YYDKDF (reference sequence). This CDR3 comprises 16 residues. The germline V and J ends were trimmed by 5 bases and 0 bases, with 13 bases remaining between them. The chain's CDR3 is CATSSRELANTGELFF. The CDR3 DNA reads TGTGCCACCAGCTCCCGGGAGCTCGCGAACACCGGGGAGCTGTTTTTT.

The genes are TRBV9 and TRBJ2-1, with D uncertain. Germline CDR1 is SGDLS and CDR2 is YYNGEE. The ends were cut back, 9 bases at V and 6 bases at J, with 4 bases in the middle. CDR3 length: 9 residues. The CDR3 is CATGNEQFF. The CDR3 nucleotides read TGTGCCACCGGCAATGAGCAGTTCTTC.

This sequence joins TRBV20-1 and TRBJ2-3; 9 bases align to TRBD2. The CDR3 runs 13 residues. CDR1 is DFQATT, CDR2 SNEGSKA, per germline (reference sequence). DNA for the CDR3: TGCAGCTCCTCTAGCGGGGCGAAAGATACGCAGTATTTT. Translating gives CSSSSGAKDTQYF.

The chain links TRBV29-1 to TRBJ1-5; D unclear. The germline gives CDR1 SQVTM, CDR2 ANQGSEA. The CDR3 sequence is 13 residues long. V lost 1 base, J lost 3 bases, and 7 bases lay in between. CDR3 region: CSVEVGFNQPQHF. DNA for the CDR3: TGCAGCGTTGAAGTGGGATTCAATCAGCCCCAGCATTTT. Drawing the rest from reference TRBV29-1 and TRBJ1-5, the complete variable domain is SAVISQKPSRDICQRGTSLTIQCQVDSQVTMMFWYRQQPGQSLTLIATANQGSEATYESGFVIDKFPISRPNLTFSTLTVSNMSPEDSSIYLCSVEVGFNQPQHFGDGTRLSIL.

This chain uses TRBV7-2 with TRBJ2-1, with D maybe TRBD2 (6 bases). V dropped 8 bases and J dropped 1 base, with 15 bases sitting between them. This CDR3 is 15 amino acids long. The germline gives CDR1 SGHTA, CDR2 FQGNSA. The CDR3 reads CASHSGGGSYNEQFF. The CDR3 coding sequence is TGTGCCAGCCATTCCGGGGGAGGATCCTACAATGAGCAGTTCTTC.

The J gene is TRBJ1-5, the V gene TRBV28; no clear D. This CDR3 has 12 amino acids. CDR1 and CDR2 from the germline V gene are MDHEN and SYDVKM. V was trimmed by 4 bases and J by 7 bases, leaving 8 bases between them. The CDR3 nucleotides are TGTGCCAGCAGTTCCCGCGCCCAGCCCCAGCATTTT. Protein product: CASSSRAQPQHF.

This clonotype was observed at least ten times. The chain employs TRBV11-2 and TRBJ2-3; 10 bases fit TRBD2. The CDR3 is made up of 15 amino acids. V trimming: 5 bases; J trimming: 5 bases; junction bases outside the gene matches: 7. CDR1 is SGHAT and CDR2 is FQNNGV in the germline V gene. CDR3 loop: CASSPIGLAVDTQYF. The CDR3 nucleotides read TGTGCCAGCAGCCCGATCGGACTAGCGGTAGATACGCAGTATTTT.

This clonotype was counted a few times. The V and J genes are TRBV6-2 or TRBV6-3 and TRBJ1-1; a possible D gene is TRBD1 (6 bases). Germline lookup yields CDR1 MNHEY and CDR2 SVGEGT. The CDR3 consists of 16 residues. V was clipped by 6 bases and J by 3 bases, with 20 bases between them. The CDR3 region has the DNA TGTGCCAGCAGACAACCCCGGACAGCGCGATACACTGAAGCTTTCTTT. As protein: CASRQPRTARYTEAFF.

This chain links TRBV25-1 with TRBJ2-7; 10 positions match TRBD1. This CDR3 comprises 14 residues. With 9 bases clipped from V and 1 base from J, the junction kept 6 bases outside the gene matches. Germline V gene data show CDR1 as MGHDK and CDR2 as SYGVNS. DNA for the CDR3: TGTGCCAGAAGCCGGGACAGGGGATCCTACGAGCAGTACTTC. Its translation is CARSRDRGSYEQYF.

CDR3 sequence: CASSSQTRNTGELFF. In nucleotides, the CDR3 is TGTGCCAGCAGTTCGCAAACTAGAAACACCGGGGAGCTGTTTTTT. The chain links TRBV6-5 to TRBJ2-2, with D tentatively TRBD2 (5 bases). Germline CDR1 MNHEY, CDR2 SVGAGI. Trimming took 4 bases from V and 2 from J, leaving 11 bases between them. The CDR3 consists of 15 residues.

The chain has TRBV12-3 or TRBV12-4 and TRBJ2-5; the match to TRBD2 covers 11 bases. The V gene end was trimmed by 5 bases and the J gene end by 1 base; junction bases not matched to a gene: 3. This CDR3 spans 15 amino acids. CDR3 DNA sequence: TGTGCCAGCAGTCCTAGCGGGGGGCCCCAAGAGACCCAGTACTTC. It specifies CASSPSGGPQETQYF.